A single sample is the source of the 17 T cell receptor beta chains below, sequenced in a study of shared clonotypes between healthy human individuals. Naive CD8 cells, CD45RO-negative and positively selected for CCR7, excluded terminally differentiated effector memory CD45RA+ cells. Here immunoSEQ multiplex PCR was the method, and the copy in TCRdb shows in-frame clones only, minus some. This table has about 1,900,000 clones, roughly 94% appearing once. The sequenced sample was naive CD8+ T cells sorted from blood. The origin of the receptors is a man younger than 35 in good health.

This chain uses TRBV6-6 with TRBJ2-3; no clear D gene. Germline CDR1 and CDR2: MNHNY and SVGAGI (reference sequence). This CDR3 contains 15 residues. Trimming stripped 0 bases from V and 4 bases from J, with 11 bases between. The CDR3 here is CASSYSPEGADTQYF. The DNA for the CDR3 is TGTGCCAGCAGTTACTCTCCGGAAGGAGCAGATACGCAGTATTTT.

The chain employs TRBV12-5 and TRBJ2-7, with 12 bases identical to TRBD1. The CDR3 sequence is 14 residues long. The germline V gene encodes CDR1 LGHNT and CDR2 FRNRAP. J gave up 2 bases and V 4 bases, and 0 bases lay outside the gene matches. The CDR3, as DNA: TGTGCTAGTGGTTGGGACAGGGGGCCCTACGAGCAGTACTTC. Protein: CASGWDRGPYEQYF.

As to this clone: Additional DNA sequences in this sample encode the identical CDR3. As DNA, the CDR3 is TGCGCCAGCAGCTTGGCCCTGGGGCTTAGCTACGAGCAGTACTTC. It encodes CASSLALGLSYEQYF. The genes are TRBV5-1 and TRBJ2-7; D possibly corresponds to TRBD1 (5 bases). Between the trimmed V and J ends, which lost 0 bases and 3 bases, there was a span of 13 bases. Germline lookup yields CDR1 SGHRS and CDR2 YFSETQ. The CDR3 sequence is 15 residues long.

The chain joins TRBV4-2 to TRBJ1-4, with D perhaps TRBD1 (5 bases). The V end lost 7 bases, the J end lost 4 bases, and 19 bases lay between the germline ends. CDR3 size: 16 residues. Germline loops: CDR1 LGHNA, CDR2 YNFKEQ. CDR3 sequence reads: CASNEEFGGLNEKLFF. CDR3 sequence (DNA): TGTGCCAGCAACGAGGAATTCGGGGGACTTAATGAAAAACTGTTTTTT.

This clone was detected once. The chain combines TRBV7-9 with TRBJ2-5, with TRBD2 as a possible D gene (5 bases). From germline, CDR1 is SEHNR and CDR2 FQNEAQ (reference sequence). Trimming took off 5 bases at V and 1 base at J, with 8 bases between the two ends. There are 13 residues in the CDR3. CDR3 bases: TGTGCCAGCAGCCCGAGCGGCCAAGAGACCCAGTACTTC. It encodes CASSPSGQETQYF. The full variable domain, its missing parts supplied by reference TRBV7-9 and TRBJ2-5, is DTGVSQNPRHKITKRGQNVTFRCDPISEHNRLYWYRQTLGQGPEFLTYFQNEAQLEKSRLLSDRFSAERPKGSFSTLEIQRTEQGDSAMYLCASSPSGQETQYFGPGTRLLVL.

This rearrangement joins TRBV28 to TRBJ1-5; D is unresolved. The CDR3 has 14 amino acids. The V end lost 11 bases, the J end lost 0 bases, and 14 bases lay between the germline ends. The germline V gene encodes CDR1 MDHEN and CDR2 SYDVKM. CDR3 sequence (DNA): TGTGCCTCTCAAGAATGGGATAGCAATCAGCCCCAGCATTTT. Protein sequence: CASQEWDSNQPQHF.

J is TRBJ1-5 and V is TRBV15; D is undetermined. Germline V lookup: CDR1 LNHNV, CDR2 YYDKDF (reference sequence). Trimming removed 5 bases at V and 6 bases at J, with 23 bases between. The CDR3 totals 17 residues. The CDR3 loop is CATSQRLLGGDGQPQHF. The CDR3, as DNA: TGTGCCACCAGCCAGAGATTATTGGGTGGCGATGGTCAGCCCCAGCATTTT.

The DNA for the CDR3 is TGTGCCAGCAGCGCCGGGACGGGGCAGGCCTACGAGCAGTACTTC. Translating gives CASSAGTGQAYEQYF. The chain is built from TRBV9 and TRBJ2-7; D may be TRBD1 or TRBD2 (5 bases each). V was pared by 3 bases and J by 2 bases, with 15 bases between. CDR3 length: 15 amino acids. The germline V gene has CDR1 SGDLS and CDR2 YYNGEE. Full variable domain (outside the CDR3, taken from reference TRBV9 and TRBJ2-7): DSGVTQTPKHLITATGQRVTLRCSPRSGDLSVYWYQQSLDQGLQFLIQYYNGEERAKGNILERFSAQQFPDLHSELNLSSLELGDSALYFCASSAGTGQAYEQYFGPGTRLTVT.

V gene TRBV4-1 combines with J gene TRBJ2-2, with 9 bases that match TRBD1. This CDR3 is built from 17 residues. With 0 bases clipped from V and 4 bases from J, the junction kept 6 bases outside the gene matches. Germline V CDR1 and CDR2: MGHRA, YSYEKL. The CDR3 is CASSQEGVTGGTGELFF. As DNA, the CDR3 is TGCGCCAGCAGCCAAGAGGGGGTGACAGGGGGCACCGGGGAGCTGTTTTTT.

V gene TRBV21-1 combines with J gene TRBJ2-5; no DNA check was done on the table's D call, TRBD2. TRBV21-1 is marked as a pseudogene. The length of the CDR3 is 13 residues. The CDR3 nucleotides read TGTGCCAGCAGCAGCCGGGATCAAGAGACCCAGTACTTC. It encodes CASSSRDQETQYF.

The chain links TRBV5-4 to TRBJ2-7, with D tentatively TRBD1 (6 bases). Germline CDR1 and CDR2: SGHNT and YYREEE (reference sequence). V lost 2 bases, J lost 6 bases, and 15 bases lay in between. CDR3 size: 14 residues. The chain's CDR3 is CASSLTGPRGEQYF. The CDR3, as DNA: TGTGCCAGCAGCTTAACCGGGCCCAGGGGCGAGCAGTACTTC.

The chain joins TRBV5-4 to TRBJ2-5, with D perhaps matching TRBD1 or TRBD2 (6 bases each). Deletions cut 0 bases from V and 2 bases from J, with 14 bases between. The germline CDR1 and CDR2 sequences are SGHNT and YYREEE (reference sequence). The CDR3 contains 16 residues. The CDR3 sequence is CASSLGGADPQETQYF. The CDR3, as DNA: TGTGCCAGCAGCTTGGGGGGGGCGGACCCTCAAGAGACCCAGTACTTC.

The rearrangement joins TRBV6-5 to TRBJ1-1, with D unresolved. Deletions cut 0 bases from V and 1 base from J, with 12 bases between. Germline CDR1 is MNHEY and CDR2 is SVGAGI. This CDR3 has 16 amino acids. The CDR3 DNA reads as TGTGCCAGCAGTTACTCCGTAGGTGGCGGGAACACTGAAGCTTTCTTT. This sequence encodes CASSYSVGGGNTEAFF.

V usage is TRBV27 and J usage is TRBJ1-2; a possible D gene is TRBD1 (6 bases). Germline values: CDR1 MNHEY, CDR2 SMNVEV (reference sequence). V lost 2 bases to trimming and J lost 3 bases, with 10 bases between them. CDR3 size: 14 residues. The CDR3 loop reads CASSLTGGDYGYTF. CDR3 sequence (DNA): TGTGCCAGCAGTTTAACGGGGGGCGACTATGGCTACACCTTC.

The genes are TRBV27 and TRBJ1-2; 10 bases agree with TRBD1. This CDR3 contains 17 residues. The V and J ends lost 2 bases and 3 bases, in that order; junction bases with no gene match: 9. The germline V gene has CDR1 MNHEY and CDR2 SMNVEV (reference sequence). CDR3 in DNA: TGTGCCAGCAGTTTAGAAGGGACAGGGGTTCCCCACTATGGCTACACCTTC. It is translated as CASSLEGTGVPHYGYTF.

This clone was counted once. V usage is TRBV5-6 and J usage is TRBJ1-6, with 7 bases identical to TRBD1. Germline CDR1 is SGHDT and CDR2 is YYEEEE. The CDR3 is 14 amino acids. Trimming removed 3 bases from V and 9 bases from J; junction bases left unmatched: 6. The CDR3: CASSSGSGGSPLHF. CDR3 nucleotides: TGTGCCAGCAGCTCGGGATCAGGGGGTTCACCCCTCCACTTT.

The CDR3 nucleotides are TGTGCCAGCAGCCACCCCCTAGTACCAATTGAGCAGTTCTTC. Protein product: CASSHPLVPIEQFF. This chain uses TRBV11-2 with TRBJ2-1; D remains unclear. With 5 bases removed from V and 9 bases from J, the gap between germline ends came to 17 bases. CDR1 is SGHAT and CDR2 is FQNNGV in the germline V gene. CDR3 length: 14 residues.